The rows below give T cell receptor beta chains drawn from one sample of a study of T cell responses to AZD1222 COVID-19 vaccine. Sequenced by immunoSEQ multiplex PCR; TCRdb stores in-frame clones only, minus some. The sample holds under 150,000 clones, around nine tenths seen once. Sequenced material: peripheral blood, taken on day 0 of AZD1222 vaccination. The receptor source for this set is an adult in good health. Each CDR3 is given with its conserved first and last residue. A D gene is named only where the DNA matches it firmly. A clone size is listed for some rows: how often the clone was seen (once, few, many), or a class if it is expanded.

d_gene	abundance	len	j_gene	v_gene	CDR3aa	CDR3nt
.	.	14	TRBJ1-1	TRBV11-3	CASSLGGLNTEAFF	TGTGCCAGCAGCTTGGGGGGTCTGAACACTGAAGCTTTCTTT
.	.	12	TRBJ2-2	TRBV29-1	CSVGFGHGELFF	TGCAGCGTTGGGTTCGGACACGGGGAGCTGTTTTTT
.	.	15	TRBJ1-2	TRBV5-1	CASSAGPGEGYGYTF	TGCGCCAGCAGCGCGGGACCTGGAGAGGGATATGGCTACACCTTC
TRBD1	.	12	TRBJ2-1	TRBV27	CASSTGTGHKFF	TGTGCCAGCAGTACCGGGACAGGCCATAAGTTCTTC
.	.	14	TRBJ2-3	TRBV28	CASRDLTDTDTQYF	TGTGCCAGCAGGGACCTCACAGATACAGATACGCAGTATTTT
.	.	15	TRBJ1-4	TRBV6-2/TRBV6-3	CASSRRPRDNEKLFF	TGTGCCAGCAGCCGCCGACCGCGAGATAATGAAAAACTGTTTTTT
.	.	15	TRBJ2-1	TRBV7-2	CASSLGRGTYNEQFF	TGTGCCAGCAGCTTAGGGCGGGGAACCTACAATGAGCAGTTCTTC
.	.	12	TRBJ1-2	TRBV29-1	CSVATAIYGYTF	TGCAGCGTCGCGACAGCCATCTATGGCTACACCTTC
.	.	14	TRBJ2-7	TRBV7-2	CASSLADKSYEQYF	TGTGCCAGCAGCTTAGCCGACAAAAGCTACGAGCAGTACTTC
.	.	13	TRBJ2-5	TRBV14	CASSQAVEETQYF	TGTGCCAGCAGCCAAGCAGTGGAAGAGACCCAGTACTTC
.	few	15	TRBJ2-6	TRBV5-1	CASSSRGSGANVLTF	TGCGCCAGCAGCTCGCGGGGTAGTGGGGCCAACGTCCTGACTTTC
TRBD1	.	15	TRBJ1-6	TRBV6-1	CASSEGKGAYSPLHF	TGTGCCAGCAGTGAAGGGAAGGGGGCCTATTCACCCCTCCACTTT
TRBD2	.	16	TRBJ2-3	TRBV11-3	CASSSGLAGGTDTQYF	TGTGCCAGCAGCTCGGGACTAGCGGGAGGCACAGATACGCAGTATTTT
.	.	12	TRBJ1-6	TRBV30	CAWMSANSPLHF	TGTGCCTGGATGAGTGCTAATTCACCCCTCCACTTT
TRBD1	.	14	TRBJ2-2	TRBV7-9	CASSWYRGAGELFF	TGTGCCAGCAGCTGGTACAGGGGGGCCGGGGAGCTGTTTTTT
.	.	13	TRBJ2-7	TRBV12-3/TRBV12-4	CASSLGSSYEQYF	TGTGCCAGCAGTTTGGGTAGCTCCTACGAGCAGTACTTC
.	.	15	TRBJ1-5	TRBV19	CASSTIGGRHQPQHF	TGTGCCAGTAGCACTATAGGTGGGAGACATCAGCCCCAGCATTTT
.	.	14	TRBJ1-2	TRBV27	CASSQGGRAYGYTF	TGTGCCAGCAGCCAAGGGGGTAGAGCCTATGGCTACACCTTC
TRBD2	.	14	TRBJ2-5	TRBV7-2	CASSLGVAGETQYF	TGTGCCAGCAGCTTAGGGGTAGCGGGAGAGACCCAGTACTTC
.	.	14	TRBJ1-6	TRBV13	CASSFRSTKSPLHF	TGTGCCAGCAGCTTCAGGTCAACCAAGTCACCCCTCCACTTT
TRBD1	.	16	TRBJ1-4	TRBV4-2	CASSQTTGGGDEKLFF	TGTGCCAGCAGCCAGACTACAGGGGGCGGGGATGAAAAACTGTTTTTT
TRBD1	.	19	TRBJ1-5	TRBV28	CASSSPFRTGGAGDQPQHF	TGTGCCAGCAGTTCACCATTCCGGACAGGGGGCGCGGGGGATCAGCCCCAGCATTTT
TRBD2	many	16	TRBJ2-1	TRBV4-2	CASSQDWTSGSNEQFF	TGTGCCAGCAGCCAAGATTGGACTAGCGGGAGCAATGAGCAGTTCTTC
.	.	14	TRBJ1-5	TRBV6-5	CASRGVGSNQPQHF	TGTGCCAGCAGAGGAGTTGGGAGCAATCAGCCCCAGCATTTT
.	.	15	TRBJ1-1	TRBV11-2	CASSSPPEGHTEAFF	TGTGCCAGCAGCTCACCGCCGGAGGGGCACACTGAAGCTTTCTTT
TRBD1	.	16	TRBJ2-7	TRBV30	CAWSANRDRGDYEQYF	TGTGCCTGGAGCGCCAACCGGGACAGGGGGGACTACGAGCAGTACTTC
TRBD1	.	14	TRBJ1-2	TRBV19	CASRRQGWGYGYTF	TGTGCCAGTAGGAGACAGGGCTGGGGCTATGGCTACACCTTC
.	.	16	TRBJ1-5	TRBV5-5	CASSLRGTYSNQPQHF	TGTGCCAGCAGCTTGCGGGGTACTTATAGCAATCAGCCCCAGCATTTT
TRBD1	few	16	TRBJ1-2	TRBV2	CATSRDREIGDYGYTF	TGTGCCACCTCCCGGGACAGGGAAATAGGTGACTATGGCTACACCTTC
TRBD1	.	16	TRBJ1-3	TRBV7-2	CASRPTGASSGNTIYF	TGTGCCAGCAGGCCGACAGGGGCGAGCTCTGGAAACACCATATATTTT
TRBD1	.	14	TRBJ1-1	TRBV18	CASSAARGWAEAFF	TGTGCCAGCTCGGCCGCCAGGGGGTGGGCTGAAGCTTTCTTT
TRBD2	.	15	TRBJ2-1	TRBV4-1	CASSPSGTFYNEQFF	TGCGCCAGCAGCCCTAGCGGGACTTTCTACAATGAGCAGTTCTTC